This T cell receptor (beta chain) was sequenced in a study of spatial heterogeneity in lung cancer (dated by TCRdb to between 2018 and 2020). Notes on the research overall: More beta-chain than alpha-chain transcripts were consistently detected, likely reflecting higher beta-chain transcript abundance. In the raw uncorrected reads, each unique combination of TCR and UMI appeared on average more than ten times. The study quantitatively compared TCR alpha and beta repertoires across multiple tumor regions, matched nontumor lung and blood in non-small cell lung cancer. TCR repertoire features were related to nonsynonymous mutation counts determined by whole-exome sequencing of tumor tissue. Both alpha and beta chains were TCR-sequenced in about 240 tumor regions, under 80 matched nontumor lung samples and around 54 PBMC samples obtained at surgery.

This clonotype has ten or more counts. Its specific antigen is unknown. No base quality information exists; no much larger clone differs at one position. The paper's findings and limits, for the study overall: Ubiquitous expanded tumor TCRs were found in blood more often at tumor resection than at routine follow-up. Additional single-cell paired TCR alpha and beta sequencing was considered necessary to confirm, at a functional level, the hypothesis that regional TCRs recognize regional mutations.

Trimming costs V 0 bases and J 0 bases, and their ends lie 9 bases apart. Measured from the cysteine to the phenylalanine, the CDR3 is 16 residues long. The CDR3 DNA has 48 bases and is translated from base 1. For CDR1 and CDR2, the germline V gene lists MNHEY and SVGEGT. Library creation used 5' RACE. The sequencer listed for this sample is NextSeq 500. To allow correction of PCR and sequencing errors, the TCR library protocol tagged every TCR cDNA molecule with a unique molecular identifier. In the original analysis: Decombinator tools were used for TCR identification, UMI-based error correction and CDR3 extraction. Expanded TCRs were defined as those above a frequency of 2 per 1,000, corresponding to the top 1% of the tumor frequency distribution. Renyi diversity was computed with the R vegan package after each repertoire had been subsampled 100 times to 5,000 TCRs. To build CDR3 similarity networks, amino acid triplet string-kernel similarity was used, and CDR3s were connected when their pairwise similarity was above 0.82. Starting from the raw public reads, TCRdb applied fastp trimming at Q25, assembled clones with MiXCR and retained in-frame beta chains. For every CDR3 protein sequence, its rows merge into one entry that carries the most common genes and DNA. TCRdb's processing, not the authors', yielded these V and J calls. The sample profile shows about 48,000 distinct CDR3 sequences; approximately 5% of them were found once. The ten largest clones represent roughly 10% of the sample.

The label giving this sample's time point can be read as: sample taken at primary tumor resection. For TCR sequencing, whole RNA was extracted from tumor and nontumor lung tissue, or from cryopreserved PBMC samples, and no cell sorting was done. Samples were obtained from 65 to 90 patients with early-stage, untreated non-small cell lung cancer from the lung TRACERx cohort. Patients were selected for TCR sequencing only if sufficient RNA was available from at least two tumor regions. This specimen was PBMCs, taken at surgery. In this chain, TRBV6-2 or TRBV6-3 is recombined with TRBJ2-1; the D assignment is uncertain and may be TRBD1 or TRBD2, with 5 bases supporting each. This TCR derives from a male donor with early-stage non-small cell lung cancer. The nucleotides are TGTGCCAGCAGTTACTCGTCAGGGACCTCCTACAATGAGCAGTTCTTC. Its translation is CASSYSSGTSYNEQFF.